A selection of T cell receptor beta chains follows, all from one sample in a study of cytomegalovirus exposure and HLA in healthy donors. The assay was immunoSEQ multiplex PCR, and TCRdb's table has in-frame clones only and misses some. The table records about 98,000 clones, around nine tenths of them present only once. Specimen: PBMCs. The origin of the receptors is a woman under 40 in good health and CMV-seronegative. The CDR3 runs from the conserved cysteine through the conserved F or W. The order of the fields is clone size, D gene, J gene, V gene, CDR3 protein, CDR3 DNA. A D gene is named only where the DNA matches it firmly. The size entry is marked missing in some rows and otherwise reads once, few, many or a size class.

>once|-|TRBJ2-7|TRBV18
CASSSDSLSYEQYF
TGTGCCAGCTCATCGGACAGCCTCTCCTACGAGCAGTACTTC
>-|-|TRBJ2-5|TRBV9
CASSVNSQETQYF
TGTGCCAGCAGCGTAAACAGTCAAGAGACCCAGTACTTC
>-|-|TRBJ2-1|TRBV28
CASSRWRSYNEQFF
TGTGCCAGCAGTCGGTGGAGGTCCTACAATGAGCAGTTCTTC
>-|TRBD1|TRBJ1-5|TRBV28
CASSLWPGTGAYSNQPQHF
TGTGCCAGCAGTTTATGGCCCGGGACAGGGGCGTATAGCAATCAGCCCCAGCATTTT
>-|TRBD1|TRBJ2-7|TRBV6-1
CAGALDRSSYEQYF
TGTGCCGGAGCCCTGGACAGGAGCTCCTACGAGCAGTACTTC
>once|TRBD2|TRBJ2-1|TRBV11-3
CASSLVSGSGSHNEQFF
TGTGCCAGCAGCTTAGTCTCGGGTAGCGGGAGCCACAATGAGCAGTTCTTC
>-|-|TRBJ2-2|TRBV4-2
CASSQEGGANTGELFF
TGTGCCAGCAGCCAAGAGGGCGGGGCGAACACCGGGGAGCTGTTTTTT
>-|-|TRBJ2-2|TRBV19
CASSIDFPGRGSSTGELFF
TGTGCCAGTAGTATAGATTTCCCTGGACGGGGGTCTAGCACCGGGGAGCTGTTTTTT
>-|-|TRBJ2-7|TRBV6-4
CASSVWAGRRNYEQYF
TGTGCCAGCAGTGTCTGGGCGGGAAGGAGGAACTACGAGCAGTACTTC
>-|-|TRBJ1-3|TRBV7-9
CASSLDHTGGNTIYF
TGTGCCAGCAGCTTAGATCACACAGGAGGAAACACCATATATTTT
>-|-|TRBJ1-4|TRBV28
CASSLGGVEKLFF
TGTGCCAGCAGTCTTGGGGGGGTCGAAAAACTGTTTTTT
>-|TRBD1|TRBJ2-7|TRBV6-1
CASDLGQATYEQYF
TGTGCCAGTGATCTAGGACAGGCAACCTACGAGCAGTACTTC
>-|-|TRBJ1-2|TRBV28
CASSPTVNYGYTF
TGTGCCAGCAGTCCCACAGTTAACTATGGCTACACCTTC
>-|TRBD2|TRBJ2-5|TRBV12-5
CASGLGVGEGGETQYF
TGTGCTAGTGGTTTAGGAGTGGGGGAGGGAGGCGAGACCCAGTACTTC
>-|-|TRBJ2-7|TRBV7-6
CASSFRGGEQYF
TGTGCCAGCAGCTTTAGGGGGGGCGAGCAGTACTTC
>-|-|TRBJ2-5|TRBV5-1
CASSAGLLDRPDQETQYF
TGCGCCAGCAGCGCCGGACTTTTGGACAGACCCGACCAAGAGACCCAGTACTTC
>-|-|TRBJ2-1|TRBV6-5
CATGDREPDNEQFF
TGTGCCACCGGGGATAGGGAACCGGACAATGAGCAGTTCTTC
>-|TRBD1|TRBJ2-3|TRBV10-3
CAISYGTGVSTDTQYF
TGTGCCATCAGTTACGGGACAGGGGTCTCCACAGATACGCAGTATTTT
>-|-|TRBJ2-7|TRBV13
CASSFGQGWREQYF
TGTGCCAGCAGCTTTGGGCAGGGTTGGCGCGAGCAGTACTTC
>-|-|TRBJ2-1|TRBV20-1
CSVLIYNEQFF
TGCAGTGTGCTAATCTACAATGAGCAGTTCTTC
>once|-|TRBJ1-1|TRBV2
CASSPDRTTEAFF
TGTGCCAGCAGCCCAGACAGGACCACTGAAGCTTTCTTT
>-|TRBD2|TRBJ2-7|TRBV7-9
CASSRRTSGSYEQYF
TGTGCCAGCAGCCGGCGGACTAGCGGTTCCTACGAGCAGTACTTC
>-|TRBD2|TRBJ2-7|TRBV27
CASSFSNSGFPYEQYF
TGTGCCAGCAGTTTCTCCAATAGCGGGTTCCCCTACGAGCAGTACTTC